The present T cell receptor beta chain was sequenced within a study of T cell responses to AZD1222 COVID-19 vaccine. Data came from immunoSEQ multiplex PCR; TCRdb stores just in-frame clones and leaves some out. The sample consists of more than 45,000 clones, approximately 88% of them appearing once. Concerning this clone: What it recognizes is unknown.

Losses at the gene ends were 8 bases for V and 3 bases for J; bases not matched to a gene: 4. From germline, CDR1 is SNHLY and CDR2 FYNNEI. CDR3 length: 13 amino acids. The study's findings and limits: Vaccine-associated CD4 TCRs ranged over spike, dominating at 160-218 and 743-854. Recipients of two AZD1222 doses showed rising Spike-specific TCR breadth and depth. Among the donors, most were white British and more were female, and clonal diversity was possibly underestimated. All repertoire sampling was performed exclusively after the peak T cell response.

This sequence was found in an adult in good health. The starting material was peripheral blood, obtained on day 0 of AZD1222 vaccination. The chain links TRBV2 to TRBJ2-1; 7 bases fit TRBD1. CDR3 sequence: CASSGTVYNEQFF. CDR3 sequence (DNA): TGTGCCAGCTCCGGGACAGTCTACAATGAGCAGTTCTTC.